Listed below are T cell receptor beta chains from one sample, sequenced in a study of cytomegalovirus exposure and HLA in healthy donors. Assay: immunoSEQ multiplex PCR; the TCRdb copy retains only in-frame clones and omits some. The table includes about 43,000 clones, approximately 75% detected once. The specimen was PBMCs. These receptor sequences come from a man aged 30 to 39 in good health and CMV-seronegative. Each CDR3 is given with its conserved first and last residue. A D gene is named only where the DNA matches it firmly. Some rows mark clone size as missing; the rest say once, few, many or name a class of expanded clone.

j_gene,v_gene,d_gene,abundance,CDR3nt,CDR3aa
TRBJ2-1,TRBV6-4,TRBD2,NA,TGTGCCAGCAGCCCCCTCAGCGGGAACCGCAATGAGCAGTTCTTC,CASSPLSGNRNEQFF
TRBJ2-5,TRBV13,TRBD1,NA,TGTGCCAGCAGCCGTCAGGGGGTTGGGGAGACCCAGTACTTC,CASSRQGVGETQYF
TRBJ2-7,TRBV7-9,TRBD2,NA,TGTGCCAGCAGCAATAGCGGGTCCTCCTACGAGCAGTACTTC,CASSNSGSSYEQYF
TRBJ1-2,TRBV30,NA,NA,TGTGCCTGGAGTGTAGCCGCGTGGCGGGGGCGTAACTATGGCTACACCTTC,CAWSVAAWRGRNYGYTF
TRBJ1-6,TRBV10-2,TRBD1,NA,TGCGCCAGCATTACAGGGGGGGATAGTAATTCACCCCTCCACTTT,CASITGGDSNSPLHF
TRBJ2-2,TRBV7-9,NA,NA,TGTGCAAGCCCTCCGGCTAGCCGGAACACCGGGGAGCTGTTTTTT,CASPPASRNTGELFF
TRBJ2-7,TRBV20-1,TRBD1,NA,TGCAGTGCTACAGACAGGGCATCGCAGTACTTC,CSATDRASQYF
TRBJ1-5,TRBV7-2,NA,NA,TGTGCCAGCAGCTCAGGGATATATAGCAATCAGCCCCAGCATTTT,CASSSGIYSNQPQHF
TRBJ2-7,TRBV5-6,TRBD2,NA,TGTGCCAGCAGCCTGGGACTAGCGGGCCCCTCCTACGAGCAGTACTTC,CASSLGLAGPSYEQYF
TRBJ1-1,TRBV7-6,NA,NA,TGTGCCAGCAGCTTAACAAACAGCCTAAGCATGAACACTGAAGCTTTCTTT,CASSLTNSLSMNTEAFF
TRBJ2-3,TRBV5-1,TRBD1,NA,TGCGCCAGCAGCTTGGGAGGGGGCTCAGATACGCAGTATTTT,CASSLGGGSDTQYF
TRBJ1-1,TRBV4-1,TRBD1,once,TGCGCCAGCAGCCCCACAGGGGGATCCGACACTGAAGCTTTCTTT,CASSPTGGSDTEAFF
TRBJ1-2,TRBV28,NA,NA,TGTGCCAGCAGTACTAGGGTGTGGGGTGGCTACACCTTC,CASSTRVWGGYTF
TRBJ2-7,TRBV6-6,NA,NA,TGTGCCAGCAGTTACTCCCACTTCGAGCAGTACTTC,CASSYSHFEQYF
TRBJ2-1,TRBV7-2,TRBD2,NA,TGTGCCAGCAGCTTAGCGCGGGGGGCAGGCTACAATGAGCAGTTCTTC,CASSLARGAGYNEQFF
TRBJ2-5,TRBV19,NA,few,TGTGCCAGTAGTATAAAACTACTACAAGAGACCCAGTACTTC,CASSIKLLQETQYF
TRBJ2-7,TRBV13,TRBD2,NA,TGTGCCAGCAGCTTGGCAGGGGGACTAGCGGGAGGCTTTTACGAGCAGTACTTC,CASSLAGGLAGGFYEQYF
TRBJ2-5,TRBV30,TRBD1,NA,TGTGCCTGGAATACCGGGACAGAAGAGACCCAGTACTTC,CAWNTGTEETQYF
TRBJ2-7,TRBV2,NA,few,TGTGCCAGCAGTTTAGATCCCCCGGGGTACGAGCAGTACTTC,CASSLDPPGYEQYF
TRBJ2-3,TRBV2,NA,few,TGTGCCAGCAGTGGGGGCCTCGGCACAGATACGCAGTATTTT,CASSGGLGTDTQYF
TRBJ1-2,TRBV30,TRBD1,NA,TGTGCCTGGACAACCGGGACAGGGGTGGGCTACACCTTC,CAWTTGTGVGYTF
TRBJ2-3,TRBV27,TRBD1,NA,TGTGCCAGCAGAAAGGGACAGGGGGGGGTCCTGGATACGCAGTATTTT,CASRKGQGGVLDTQYF
TRBJ2-3,TRBV4-2,TRBD2,NA,TGTGCCAGCAGCCAAGTTCGGAGCGGGATTACAGATACGCAGTATTTT,CASSQVRSGITDTQYF
TRBJ1-2,TRBV9,NA,NA,TGTGCCAGCAGCGTAGTACCAGGGATCGGCTACACCTTC,CASSVVPGIGYTF
TRBJ2-4,TRBV5-1,TRBD2,few,TGCGCCAGCAGCTTGGCTAGCGGGAAAAACATTCAGTACTTC,CASSLASGKNIQYF
TRBJ2-1,TRBV7-2,NA,once,TGTGCCAGCAGCTTAGGCGGGGCGGCGGGATACGTCAATGAGCAGTTCTTC,CASSLGGAAGYVNEQFF
TRBJ2-7,TRBV4-3,NA,NA,TGCGCCAGCAGCCAAGAGGTACGTCTAGCTAGCCACGAGCAGTACTTC,CASSQEVRLASHEQYF
TRBJ2-5,TRBV29-1,TRBD2,NA,TGCAGCGGACTAGCGGGTCGAGAGACCCAGTACTTC,CSGLAGRETQYF
TRBJ1-1,TRBV9,TRBD1,NA,TGTGCCAGCAGCGTAGTACAGGGGCCCATGAACACTGAAGCTTTCTTT,CASSVVQGPMNTEAFF
TRBJ2-7,TRBV15,TRBD2,NA,TGTGCCACCAGCAGAGGGGCTAGCGGGAGCCGCGAGCAGTACTTC,CATSRGASGSREQYF
TRBJ2-3,TRBV9,TRBD2,NA,TGTGCCAGCAGCGTAGTGGCTAGCGGGAGCCTCGCAGATACGCAGTATTTT,CASSVVASGSLADTQYF
TRBJ2-3,TRBV2,TRBD1,NA,TGTGCCAGCAGTGGAAGGGGGCCAGGCACAGATACGCAGTATTTT,CASSGRGPGTDTQYF
TRBJ2-1,TRBV7-8,NA,few,TGTGCCAGCAGCTTTCCCACCGTAGCGGAGAGCTCCTACAATGAGCAGTTCTTC,CASSFPTVAESSYNEQFF
TRBJ2-4,TRBV4-2,TRBD2,NA,TGTGCCAGCAGCAAGGCCGGGACTAGCGGACTAGCCAAAAACATTCAGTACTTC,CASSKAGTSGLAKNIQYF
TRBJ2-7,TRBV27,TRBD2,few,TGTGCCAGCAGTCCACTCGCGGGAGGCTCCTACGAGCAGTACTTC,CASSPLAGGSYEQYF
TRBJ2-5,TRBV10-2,TRBD1,NA,TGCGCCAGCAGGACATCCGTCTACAGGGGCCAAGAGACCCAGTACTTC,CASRTSVYRGQETQYF
TRBJ1-1,TRBV11-2,NA,NA,TGTGCCAGCAGCTTAGGCCGAACTGCCACTGAAGCTTTCTTT,CASSLGRTATEAFF
TRBJ2-2,TRBV4-1,TRBD2,NA,TGCGCCAGCAGCCCCGGACTAGCAGCTAGCGGGGAGCTGTTTTTT,CASSPGLAASGELFF
TRBJ1-5,TRBV19,NA,NA,TGTGCCAGTAGTGGGGCAATCGGACAGCCCCAGCATTTT,CASSGAIGQPQHF
TRBJ1-1,TRBV19,TRBD1,medium-sized,TGTGCCAGTAGTATGGCCAGACAGGGGAACACTGAAGCTTTCTTT,CASSMARQGNTEAFF
TRBJ1-6,TRBV6-6,TRBD1,NA,TGTGCCAGCAGGCGACCAGGACAGGGAGGGAATTCACCCCTCCACTTT,CASRRPGQGGNSPLHF
TRBJ2-7,TRBV4-2,NA,few,TGTGCCAGCAGCCAAGACACGAGCTCCTACGAGCAGTACTTC,CASSQDTSSYEQYF
TRBJ2-7,TRBV6-6,TRBD2,NA,TGTGCCAGCAGTTACTTAGCGGGACTCTACGAGCAGTACTTC,CASSYLAGLYEQYF
TRBJ1-6,TRBV5-1,NA,NA,TGCGCCAGCAGCTTAACCGACAGGCAAGGATATTCACCCCTCCACTTT,CASSLTDRQGYSPLHF
TRBJ1-6,TRBV5-4,NA,NA,TGTGCCAGCAGCTTTCCAGGGGATTCACCCCTCCACTTT,CASSFPGDSPLHF
TRBJ2-7,TRBV7-2,TRBD1,NA,TGTGCCAGCAGCCACCGACAGGGTGCGGGCTACGAGCAGTACTTC,CASSHRQGAGYEQYF
TRBJ2-7,TRBV4-1,NA,NA,TGCGCCAGCAGCCAAGAAAGAGCTAGCTCCTACGAGCAGTACTTC,CASSQERASSYEQYF
TRBJ2-7,TRBV4-3,NA,NA,TGCGCCAGCAGCCAAGATGTAGAGCCCGCCTACGAGCAGTACTTC,CASSQDVEPAYEQYF
TRBJ2-2,TRBV2,NA,NA,TGTGCCAGCAGGAGGGGGGGCCTGGCGTTCACCGGGGAGCTGTTTTTT,CASRRGGLAFTGELFF
TRBJ1-4,TRBV11-2,TRBD1,NA,TGTGCCAGCGGGGACAGGGCTACTAATGAAAAACTGTTTTTT,CASGDRATNEKLFF
TRBJ2-1,TRBV27,TRBD2,NA,TGTGCCAGCAGTCGCGCGGGACTAGCGGGAGGGTCCTACAATGAGCAGTTCTTC,CASSRAGLAGGSYNEQFF
TRBJ1-5,TRBV30,TRBD1,NA,TGTGCCTGGAGTGGAGACAGGGCTCAGCCCCAGCATTTT,CAWSGDRAQPQHF
TRBJ1-3,TRBV4-3,NA,NA,TGCGCCAGCAGCCCTCGACTGCCTGCTGGAAACACCATATATTTT,CASSPRLPAGNTIYF
TRBJ2-7,TRBV7-2,TRBD2,NA,TGTGCCAGCAGCTTAGTTGGGGGACTAGCGGTCTACGAGCAGTACTTC,CASSLVGGLAVYEQYF
TRBJ2-7,TRBV6-1,TRBD2,NA,TGTGCCAGCAGTTGGACTAGCGGGAGTTACGAGCAGTACTTC,CASSWTSGSYEQYF